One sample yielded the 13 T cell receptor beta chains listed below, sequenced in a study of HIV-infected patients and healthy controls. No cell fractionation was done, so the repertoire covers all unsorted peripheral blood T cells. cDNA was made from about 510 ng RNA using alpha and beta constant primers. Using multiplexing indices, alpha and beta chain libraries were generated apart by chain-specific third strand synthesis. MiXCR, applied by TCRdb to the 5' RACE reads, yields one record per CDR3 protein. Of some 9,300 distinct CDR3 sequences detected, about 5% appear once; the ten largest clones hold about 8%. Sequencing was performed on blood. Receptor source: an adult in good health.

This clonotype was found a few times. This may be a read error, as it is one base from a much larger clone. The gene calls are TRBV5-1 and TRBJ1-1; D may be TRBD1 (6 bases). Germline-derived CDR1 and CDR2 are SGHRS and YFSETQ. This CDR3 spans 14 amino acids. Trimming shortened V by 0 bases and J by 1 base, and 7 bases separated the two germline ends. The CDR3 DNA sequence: TGCGCCAGCAGCTTGGAACAGGGGAACACTGAAGCTTTCTTT. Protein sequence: CASSLEQGNTEAFF.

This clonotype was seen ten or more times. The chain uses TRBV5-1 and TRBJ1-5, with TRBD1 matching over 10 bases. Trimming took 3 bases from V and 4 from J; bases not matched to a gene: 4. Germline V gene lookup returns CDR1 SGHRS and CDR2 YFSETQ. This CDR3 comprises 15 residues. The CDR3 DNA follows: TGCGCCAGCAGCTCTGACAGGGGGCATAATCAGCCCCAGCATTTT. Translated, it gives CASSSDRGHNQPQHF.

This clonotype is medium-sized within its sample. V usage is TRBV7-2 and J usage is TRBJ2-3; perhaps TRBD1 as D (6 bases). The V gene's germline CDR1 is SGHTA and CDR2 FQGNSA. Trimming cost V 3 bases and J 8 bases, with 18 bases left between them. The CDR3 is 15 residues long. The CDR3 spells CASSLIGRGGGTQYF. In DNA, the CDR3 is TGTGCCAGCAGCTTGATTGGGCGAGGGGGTGGTACGCAGTATTTT.

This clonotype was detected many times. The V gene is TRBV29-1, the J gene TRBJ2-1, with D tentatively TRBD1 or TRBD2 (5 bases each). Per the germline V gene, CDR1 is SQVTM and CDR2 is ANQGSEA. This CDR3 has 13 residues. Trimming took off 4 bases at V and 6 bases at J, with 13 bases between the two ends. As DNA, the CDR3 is TGCAGCGTTGGGGGGAGACCATTCAATGAGCAGTTCTTC. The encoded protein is CSVGGRPFNEQFF.

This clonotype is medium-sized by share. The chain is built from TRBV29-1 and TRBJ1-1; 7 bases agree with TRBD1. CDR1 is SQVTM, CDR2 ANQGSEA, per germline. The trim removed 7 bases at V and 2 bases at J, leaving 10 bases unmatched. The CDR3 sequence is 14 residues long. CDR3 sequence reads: CSGDLTGANTEAFF. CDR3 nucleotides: TGCAGCGGGGATTTAACAGGGGCAAACACTGAAGCTTTCTTT.

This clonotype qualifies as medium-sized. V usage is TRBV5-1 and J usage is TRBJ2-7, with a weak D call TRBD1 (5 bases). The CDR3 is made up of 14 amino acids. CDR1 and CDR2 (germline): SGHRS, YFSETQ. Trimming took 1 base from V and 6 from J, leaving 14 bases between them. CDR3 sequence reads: CASSLIQGFGEQYF. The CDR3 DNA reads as TGCGCCAGCAGCTTGATTCAGGGCTTCGGCGAGCAGTACTTC.

The CDR3: CSVLQGPTDTQYF. For the CDR3, the DNA is TGCAGCGTTCTCCAGGGACCCACAGATACGCAGTATTTT. The chain joins TRBV29-1 to TRBJ2-3, with D perhaps matching TRBD1 or TRBD2 (5 bases each). Per the germline V gene, CDR1 is SQVTM and CDR2 is ANQGSEA. The CDR3 totals 13 residues. The germline V and J ends were trimmed by 5 bases and 2 bases, with 11 bases remaining between them.

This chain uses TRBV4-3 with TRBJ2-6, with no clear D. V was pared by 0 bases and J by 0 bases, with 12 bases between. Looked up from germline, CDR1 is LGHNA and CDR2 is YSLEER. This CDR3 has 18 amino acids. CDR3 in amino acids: CASSQEATFYSGANVLTF. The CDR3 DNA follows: TGCGCCAGCAGCCAAGAGGCCACCTTCTACTCTGGGGCCAACGTCCTGACTTTC.

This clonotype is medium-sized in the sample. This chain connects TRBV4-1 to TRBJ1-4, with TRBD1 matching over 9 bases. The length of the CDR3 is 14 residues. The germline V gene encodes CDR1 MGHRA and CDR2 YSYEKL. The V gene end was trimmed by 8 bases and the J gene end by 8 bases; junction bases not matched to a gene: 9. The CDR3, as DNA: TGCGCCAGCCGACCGGGACAGGGCCGAGAAAAACTGTTTTTT. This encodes CASRPGQGREKLFF.

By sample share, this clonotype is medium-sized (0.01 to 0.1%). CDR3 residues: CASRARGTDTQYF. The CDR3 DNA follows: TGTGCCAGCAGAGCCCGGGGAACAGATACGCAGTATTTT. This chain links TRBV7-8 with TRBJ2-3; the D gene is possibly TRBD2 (5 bases). Germline CDR1 is SGHVS and CDR2 is FQNEAQ. The V and J ends lost 6 bases and 3 bases respectively, with 10 bases between them. The CDR3 consists of 13 residues.

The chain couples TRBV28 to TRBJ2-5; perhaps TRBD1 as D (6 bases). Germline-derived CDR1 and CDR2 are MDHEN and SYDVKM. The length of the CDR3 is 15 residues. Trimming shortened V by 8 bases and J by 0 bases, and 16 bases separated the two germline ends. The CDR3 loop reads CASDFGGGYQETQYF. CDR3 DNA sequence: TGTGCCAGCGACTTTGGGGGCGGCTACCAAGAGACCCAGTACTTC.

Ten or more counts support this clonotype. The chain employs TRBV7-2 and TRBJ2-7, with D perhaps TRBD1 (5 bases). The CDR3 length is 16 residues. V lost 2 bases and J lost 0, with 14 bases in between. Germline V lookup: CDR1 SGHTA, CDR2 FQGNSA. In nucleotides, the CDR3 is TGTGCCAGCAGCTTAAGGAAAGGGGTGGTCTCCTACGAGCAGTACTTC. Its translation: CASSLRKGVVSYEQYF.

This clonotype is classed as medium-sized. CDR3 residues: CSASETGFNSPLHF. CDR3 coding DNA: TGCAGTGCTAGTGAGACAGGGTTTAATTCACCCCTCCACTTT. The gene calls are TRBV20-1 and TRBJ1-6; 7 nucleotides agree with TRBD1. The CDR3 sequence is 14 residues long. V was pared by 3 bases and J by 6 bases, with 5 bases of the junction left unmatched. CDR1 is DFQATT, CDR2 SNEGSKA, per germline (reference sequence).